Below, 14 T cell receptor beta chains from the same sample are listed, as sequenced in a study of shared clonotypes between healthy human individuals. Here immunoSEQ multiplex PCR was the method, and the copy in TCRdb shows in-frame clones only, minus some. The table lists hundreds of thousands of clones, about 95% of them singletons. Only CD45RO-negative cells positively selected for CCR7 counted as naive CD8 cells, so terminally differentiated effector memory CD45RA+ cells were excluded. Sequencing input: naive CD8+ T cells sorted from blood. Source of these receptors: a woman in her twenties or thirties in good health.

The chain uses TRBV20-1 and TRBJ1-2; D gene ambiguous. The CDR3 covers 11 residues. The V and J ends lost 5 bases and 6 bases respectively, with 10 bases between them. The V gene's germline CDR1 is DFQATT and CDR2 SNEGSKA (reference sequence). The CDR3 DNA reads TGCAGTGCTCCCCCGGAGGATGGCTACACCTTC. This translates into CSAPPEDGYTF.

The chain couples TRBV28 to TRBJ2-1; the D gene is possibly TRBD1 (5 bases). The CDR3 is 14 residues long. V shed 5 bases and J shed 9 bases, with 17 bases lying between them. Per the germline V gene, CDR1 is MDHEN and CDR2 is SYDVKM. CDR3: CASSPGSGRGEQFF. The CDR3 DNA sequence: TGTGCCAGCAGTCCCGGGTCGGGTAGGGGTGAGCAGTTCTTC. Looking up the rest from reference TRBV28 and TRBJ2-1 gives the full variable domain: DVKVTQSSRYLVKRTGEKVFLECVQDMDHENMFWYRQDPGLGLRLIYFSYDVKMKEKGDIPEGYSVSREKKERFSLILESASTNQTSMYLCASSPGSGRGEQFFGPGTRLTVL.

V gene TRBV27 combines with J gene TRBJ2-2, with a possible D match to TRBD1 (6 bases). CDR1 MNHEY and CDR2 SMNVEV come from the germline V gene (reference sequence). Trimming cost V 3 bases and J 4 bases, with 12 bases left between them. The CDR3 has 15 amino acids. As DNA, the CDR3 is TGTGCCAGCAGTTTTTCAGGGGAAGGCACCGGGGAGCTGTTTTTT. It specifies CASSFSGEGTGELFF.

DNA for the CDR3: TGTGCCAGCAGTGAAGAGTATTCGGGACTCATGACCTACGAGCAGTACTTC. Amino acids: CASSEEYSGLMTYEQYF. The chain has TRBV6-1 and TRBJ2-7; D perhaps matches TRBD2 (6 bases). Germline-derived CDR1 and CDR2 are MNHNS and SASEGT. This CDR3 contains 17 residues. V gave up 1 base and J gave up 2 bases, with 18 bases separating them.

This chain uses TRBV27 with TRBJ2-7, with 7 bases matching TRBD2. From germline, CDR1 is MNHEY and CDR2 SMNVEV (reference sequence). V gave up 6 bases and J gave up 4 bases; unmatched junction bases: 21. CDR3 length: 18 residues. CDR3 region: CASSPNLGEGLLGYEQYF. Here the CDR3 DNA reads TGTGCCAGCAGCCCGAACCTCGGGGAGGGGCTCCTCGGTTACGAGCAGTACTTC.

The chain combines TRBV30 with TRBJ2-7, with 9 nucleotides matching TRBD2. The CDR3 contains 15 residues. Germline loops: CDR1 GTSNPN, CDR2 SVGIG (reference sequence). J gave up 3 bases and V 1 base, and 7 bases lay outside the gene matches. Here the CDR3 reads CAWSDGLAGNYEQYF. DNA of the CDR3: TGTGCCTGGAGTGACGGCCTAGCGGGGAACTACGAGCAGTACTTC.

The chain is built from TRBV4-1 and TRBJ1-5, with a possible D match to TRBD1 (5 bases). In germline, CDR1 is MGHRA, CDR2 YSYEKL. Trimming cost V 4 bases and J 7 bases, with 17 bases left between them. The CDR3 totals 15 residues. The CDR3 loop reads CASSLRRGRDQPQHF. The DNA of the CDR3 is TGCGCCAGCAGCCTTAGACGGGGCCGGGACCAGCCCCAGCATTTT.

The chain uses TRBV25-1 and TRBJ1-2; D is unclear. V was pared by 1 base and J by 4 bases, with 10 bases between. This CDR3 has 14 amino acids. CDR1 MGHDK and CDR2 SYGVNS come from the germline V gene. This chain's CDR3 is CASSESGGLYGYTF. CDR3 DNA sequence: TGTGCCAGCAGTGAATCCGGAGGTCTCTATGGCTACACCTTC.

The J gene is TRBJ1-4, the V gene TRBV27; D is unclear. The CDR3 has 15 residues. Trimming pared 0 bases from V and 8 bases from J, leaving 13 bases between. Germline assignment: CDR1 MNHEY and CDR2 SMNVEV (reference sequence). The CDR3 sequence is CASSLSGVFGEKLFF. CDR3 sequence (DNA): TGTGCCAGCAGTTTATCCGGGGTTTTTGGGGAAAAACTGTTTTTT.

V and J are TRBV13 and TRBJ2-1; 8 nucleotides match TRBD1. The CDR3 runs 15 residues. Germline V lookup: CDR1 PRHDT, CDR2 FYEKMQ (reference sequence). With 5 bases clipped from V and 4 bases from J, the junction kept 7 bases outside the gene matches. In DNA form, the CDR3 reads TGTGCCAGCAGCGACATGGACAGGGAATACAATGAGCAGTTCTTC. Residues: CASSDMDREYNEQFF.

The rearrangement uses TRBV5-1 and TRBJ2-7; TRBD2 matches 12 bases. The CDR3 covers 15 residues. Per the germline V gene, CDR1 is SGHRS and CDR2 is YFSETQ. Trimming at V came to 3 bases and at J to 6 bases, leaving 7 bases not matched to a gene. CDR3 loop: CASSSLAGGPGEQYF. The CDR3 DNA sequence: TGCGCCAGCAGCTCCCTAGCGGGAGGGCCGGGCGAGCAGTACTTC.

The rearrangement uses TRBV28 and TRBJ1-5, with TRBD1 matching over 7 bases. CDR1 and CDR2 (germline): MDHEN, SYDVKM. The CDR3 contains 15 residues. Unmatched junction bases numbered 6, after V lost 7 bases and J lost 0 bases. The CDR3 reads CASTEGQLSNQPQHF. The CDR3 nucleotides are TGTGCCAGCACCGAGGGACAGCTTAGCAATCAGCCCCAGCATTTT.

This chain joins TRBV7-6 and TRBJ2-3; D gene ambiguous. Trimming took off 3 bases at V and 1 base at J, with 8 bases between the two ends. The CDR3 length is 14 residues. From germline, CDR1 is SGHVS and CDR2 FNYEAQ. The CDR3 reads CASSFTSRTDTQYF. The CDR3 DNA sequence: TGTGCCAGCAGCTTTACCTCTCGCACAGATACGCAGTATTTT.

This clone came up once. The chain joins TRBV11-2 to TRBJ2-5; a possible D gene is TRBD2 (5 bases). V dropped 0 bases and J dropped 5 bases, with 13 bases sitting between them. The CDR3 covers 15 residues. Germline CDR1 SGHAT, CDR2 FQNNGV. The CDR3 spells CASSLDQRVWETQYF. DNA for the CDR3: TGTGCCAGCAGCTTAGATCAGAGGGTCTGGGAGACCCAGTACTTC.